This TCR beta chain came from a study of blood T cell repertoires in COVID-19. As for the study in general: The study drew acute and convalescent COVID-19 samples from the United States, Italy and Spain.

In the original processing: Nucleated cell number was recorded as an estimate derived from reference gene primer amplification. Using immunoSEQ multiplex PCR, the repertoire was profiled, and TCRdb retains in-frame clones only, with some absent. For V, J and clone size, that table is used; D and trimming come from the DNA. This sample has 180,000 or so clones, with 83% found just once. This TCR was recovered from a woman between 50 and 59 years old in a cohort exposed to, infected with or recovered from COVID-19 (not recorded which). The sequencing sample was made of PBMCs or T cells enriched from blood (not recorded which).

The CDR3 coding sequence is TGTGCCAACCGGACTAGCGGGAGATACGAGCAGTACTTC. It yields the protein CANRTSGRYEQYF. This chain connects TRBV3-1 (or the pseudogene TRBV3-2) to TRBJ2-7; 13 nucleotides match TRBD2. There are 13 residues in the CDR3. V was pared by 10 bases and J by 4 bases, with 4 bases of the junction left unmatched. In germline, CDR1 is LGHDT, CDR2 YNNKEL (reference sequence).